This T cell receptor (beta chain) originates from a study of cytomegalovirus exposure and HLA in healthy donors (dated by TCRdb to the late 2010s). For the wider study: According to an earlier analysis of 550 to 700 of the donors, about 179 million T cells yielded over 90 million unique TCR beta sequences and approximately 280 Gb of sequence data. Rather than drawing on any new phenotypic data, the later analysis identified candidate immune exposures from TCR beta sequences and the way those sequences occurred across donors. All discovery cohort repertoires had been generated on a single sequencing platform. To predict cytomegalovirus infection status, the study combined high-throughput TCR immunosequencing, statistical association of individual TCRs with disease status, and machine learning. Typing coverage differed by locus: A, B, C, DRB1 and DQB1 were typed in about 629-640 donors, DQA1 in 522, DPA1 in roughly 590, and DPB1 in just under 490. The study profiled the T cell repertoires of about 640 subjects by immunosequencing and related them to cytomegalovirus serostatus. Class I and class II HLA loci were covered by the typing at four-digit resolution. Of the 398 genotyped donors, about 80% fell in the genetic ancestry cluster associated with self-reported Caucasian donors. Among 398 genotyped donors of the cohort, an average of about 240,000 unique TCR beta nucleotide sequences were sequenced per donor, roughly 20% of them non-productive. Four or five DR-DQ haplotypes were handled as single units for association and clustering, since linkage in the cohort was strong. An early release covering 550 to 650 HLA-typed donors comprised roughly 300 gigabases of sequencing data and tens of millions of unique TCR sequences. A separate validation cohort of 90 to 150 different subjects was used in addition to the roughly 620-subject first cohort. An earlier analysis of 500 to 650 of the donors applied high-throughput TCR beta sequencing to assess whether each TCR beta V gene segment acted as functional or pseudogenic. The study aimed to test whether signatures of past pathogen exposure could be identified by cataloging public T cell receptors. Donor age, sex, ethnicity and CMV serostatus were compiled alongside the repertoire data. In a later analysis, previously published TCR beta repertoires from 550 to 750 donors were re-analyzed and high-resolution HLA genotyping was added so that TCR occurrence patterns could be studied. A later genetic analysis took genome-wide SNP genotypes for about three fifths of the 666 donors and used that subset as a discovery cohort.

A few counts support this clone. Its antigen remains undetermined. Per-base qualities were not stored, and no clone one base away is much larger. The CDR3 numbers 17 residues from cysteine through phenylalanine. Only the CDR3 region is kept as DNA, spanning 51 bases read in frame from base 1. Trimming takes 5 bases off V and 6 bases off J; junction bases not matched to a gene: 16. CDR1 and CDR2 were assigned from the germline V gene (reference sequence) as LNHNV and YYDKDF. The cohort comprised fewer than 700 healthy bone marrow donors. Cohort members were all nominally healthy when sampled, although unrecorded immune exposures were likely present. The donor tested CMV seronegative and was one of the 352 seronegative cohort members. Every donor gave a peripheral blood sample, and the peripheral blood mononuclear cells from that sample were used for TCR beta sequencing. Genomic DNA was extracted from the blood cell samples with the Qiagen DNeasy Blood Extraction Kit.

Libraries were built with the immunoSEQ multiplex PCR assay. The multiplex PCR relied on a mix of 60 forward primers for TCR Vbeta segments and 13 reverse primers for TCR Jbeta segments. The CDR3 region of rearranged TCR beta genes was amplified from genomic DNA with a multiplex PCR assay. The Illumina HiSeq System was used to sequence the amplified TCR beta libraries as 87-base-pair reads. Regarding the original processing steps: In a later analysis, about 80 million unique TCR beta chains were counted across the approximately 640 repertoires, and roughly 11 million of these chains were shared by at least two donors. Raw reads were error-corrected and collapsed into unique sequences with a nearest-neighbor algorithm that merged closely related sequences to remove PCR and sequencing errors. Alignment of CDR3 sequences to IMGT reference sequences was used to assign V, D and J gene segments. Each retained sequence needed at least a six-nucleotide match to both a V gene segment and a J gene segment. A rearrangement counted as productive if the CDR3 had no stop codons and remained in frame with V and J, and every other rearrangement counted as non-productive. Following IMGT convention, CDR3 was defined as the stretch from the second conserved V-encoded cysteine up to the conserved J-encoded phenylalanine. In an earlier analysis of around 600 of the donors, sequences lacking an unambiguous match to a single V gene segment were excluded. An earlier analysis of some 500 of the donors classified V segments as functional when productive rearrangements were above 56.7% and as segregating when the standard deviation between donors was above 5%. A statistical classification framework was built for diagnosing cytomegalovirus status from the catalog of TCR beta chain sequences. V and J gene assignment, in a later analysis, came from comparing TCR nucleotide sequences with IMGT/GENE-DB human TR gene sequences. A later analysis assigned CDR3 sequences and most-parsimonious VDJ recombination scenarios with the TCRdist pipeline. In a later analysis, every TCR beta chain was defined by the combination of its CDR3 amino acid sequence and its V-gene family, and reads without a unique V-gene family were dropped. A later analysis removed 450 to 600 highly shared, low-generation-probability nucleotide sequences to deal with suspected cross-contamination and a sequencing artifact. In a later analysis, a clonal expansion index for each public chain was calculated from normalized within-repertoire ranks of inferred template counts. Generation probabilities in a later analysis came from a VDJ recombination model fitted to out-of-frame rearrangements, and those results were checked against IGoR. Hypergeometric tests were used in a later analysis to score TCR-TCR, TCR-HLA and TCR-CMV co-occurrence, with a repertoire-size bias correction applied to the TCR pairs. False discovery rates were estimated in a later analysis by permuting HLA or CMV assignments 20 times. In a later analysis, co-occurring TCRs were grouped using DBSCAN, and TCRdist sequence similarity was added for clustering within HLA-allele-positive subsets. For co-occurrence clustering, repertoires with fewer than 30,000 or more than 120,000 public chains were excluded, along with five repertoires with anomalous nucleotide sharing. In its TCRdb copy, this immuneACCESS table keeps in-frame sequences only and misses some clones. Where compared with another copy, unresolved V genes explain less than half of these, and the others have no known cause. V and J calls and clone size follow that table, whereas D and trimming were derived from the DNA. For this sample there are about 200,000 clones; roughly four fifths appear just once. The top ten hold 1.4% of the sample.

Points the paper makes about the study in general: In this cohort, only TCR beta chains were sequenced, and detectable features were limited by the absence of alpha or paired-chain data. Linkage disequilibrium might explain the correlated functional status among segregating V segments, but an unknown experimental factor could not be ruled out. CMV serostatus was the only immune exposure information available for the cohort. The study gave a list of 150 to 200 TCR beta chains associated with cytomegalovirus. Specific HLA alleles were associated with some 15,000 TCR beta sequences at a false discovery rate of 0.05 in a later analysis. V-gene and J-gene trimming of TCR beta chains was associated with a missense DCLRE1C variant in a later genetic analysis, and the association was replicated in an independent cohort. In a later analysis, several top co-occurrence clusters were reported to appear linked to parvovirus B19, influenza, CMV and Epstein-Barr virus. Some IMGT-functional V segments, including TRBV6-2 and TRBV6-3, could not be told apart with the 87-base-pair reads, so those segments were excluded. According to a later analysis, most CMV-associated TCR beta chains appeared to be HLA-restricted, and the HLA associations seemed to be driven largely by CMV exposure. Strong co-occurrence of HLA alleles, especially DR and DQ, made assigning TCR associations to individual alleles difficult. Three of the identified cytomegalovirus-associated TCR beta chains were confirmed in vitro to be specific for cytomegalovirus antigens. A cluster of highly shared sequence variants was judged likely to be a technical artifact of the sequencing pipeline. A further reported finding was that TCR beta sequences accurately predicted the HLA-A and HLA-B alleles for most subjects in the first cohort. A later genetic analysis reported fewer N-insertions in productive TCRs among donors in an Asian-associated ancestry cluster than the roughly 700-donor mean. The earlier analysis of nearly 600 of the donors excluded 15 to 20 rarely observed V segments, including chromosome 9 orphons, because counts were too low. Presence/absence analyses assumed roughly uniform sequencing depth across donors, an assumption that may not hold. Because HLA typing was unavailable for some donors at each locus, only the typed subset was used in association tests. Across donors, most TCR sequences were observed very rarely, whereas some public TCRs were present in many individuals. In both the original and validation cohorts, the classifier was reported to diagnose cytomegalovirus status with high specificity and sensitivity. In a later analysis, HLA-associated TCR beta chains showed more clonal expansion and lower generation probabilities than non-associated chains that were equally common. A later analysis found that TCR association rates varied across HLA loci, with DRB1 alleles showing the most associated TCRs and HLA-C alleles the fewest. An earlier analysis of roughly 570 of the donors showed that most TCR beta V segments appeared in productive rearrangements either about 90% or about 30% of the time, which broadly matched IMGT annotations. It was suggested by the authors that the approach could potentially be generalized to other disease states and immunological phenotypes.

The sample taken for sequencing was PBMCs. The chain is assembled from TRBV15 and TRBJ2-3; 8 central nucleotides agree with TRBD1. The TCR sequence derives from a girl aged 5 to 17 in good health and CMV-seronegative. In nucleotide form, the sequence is TGTGCCACCAGCGGGATGGACAGGGCACTCTCGCAGGATACGCAGTATTTT. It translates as CATSGMDRALSQDTQYF.